This entry is about one T cell receptor (beta chain). This entry comes from a study of blood T cell repertoires in COVID-19. Per the original data handling: By means of reference gene primer amplification, nucleated cell counts were estimated. Sequencing was performed with immunoSEQ multiplex PCR; in TCRdb, only in-frame clones are kept and a portion is missing. The V and J calls and clone size are taken from that table; D and trimming were inferred from the DNA. The sample records 140,000 or so clones, roughly four fifths being singletons. CDR3 length: 13 amino acids. Trimming left V 5 bases short and J 8 bases short, with 12 bases between. CDR1 and CDR2 from the germline V gene are MDHEN and SYDVKM.

The V gene is TRBV28, the J gene TRBJ1-4; tentative D call: TRBD1 (5 bases). This sequence originates from an elderly woman with acute or convalescent COVID-19. The specimen was peripheral blood. The CDR3, as DNA: TGTGCCAGCAGTAGCAGACAGACGGAAAAACTGTTTTTT. The encoded protein is CASSSRQTEKLFF.